The rows below give T cell receptor beta chains drawn from one sample of a study of cytomegalovirus exposure and HLA in healthy donors. Generated by immunoSEQ multiplex PCR, the TCRdb table keeps only in-frame clones and is missing some. Of about 120,000 clones in the sample, roughly 70% are singletons; the top ten hold about 2.8%. What was sequenced was PBMCs. The receptors here all came from a woman in her forties in good health and CMV-seropositive. Each CDR3 is given with its conserved first and last residue. Expanded clones are given a class, and other clones once, few, many or no size at all.

clone_size v_call cdr3_aa
NA TRBV7-2 CASSPGITEAFF
NA TRBV19 CASSIGGFGYGYTF
NA TRBV13 CASSLSGWEQYF
NA TRBV4-2 CASSHPYRTDSTDTQYF
NA TRBV2 CASRITGTGYLNTEAFF
NA TRBV28 CASSSGGENEKLFF
NA TRBV7-2 CASSLGGGRAQVQYF
NA TRBV21-1 CASSQGTGSYSNQPQHF
NA TRBV18 CASSTRDRNQPQHF
NA TRBV15 CATSRTGGRYTTNEKLFF
few TRBV9 CASSVEQAGGELFF
NA TRBV7-9 CASSSTGGAKNIQYF
few TRBV7-9 CASRVDRNTEAFF
NA TRBV28 CASGPGQGWNEQFF
NA TRBV28 CASSRWTGRGDTEAFF
NA TRBV7-6 CASSLGRGAGTESYEQYF